The next 8 T cell receptor beta chains were all read from a single sample in a study of blood T cell repertoires in COVID-19. Libraries were prepared by immunoSEQ multiplex PCR; TCRdb keeps only in-frame clonotypes and omits some of them. Among around 400,000 clones listed, roughly 86% were seen once. The sequenced material came from peripheral blood. These receptors originate from a woman aged 30 to 39 with COVID-19, enrolled during active disease.

The CDR3 sequence: CASSSDGNTDTQYF. The CDR3 coding sequence is TGCGCCAGCAGCTCGGACGGGAACACAGATACGCAGTATTTT. The chain is built from TRBV5-1 and TRBJ2-3, with D perhaps TRBD2 (5 bases). Trimming stripped 3 bases from V and 2 bases from J, with 10 bases between. The germline V gene encodes CDR1 SGHRS and CDR2 YFSETQ. The CDR3 extends over 14 amino acids.

The chain employs TRBV7-3 and TRBJ2-7, with 7 bases lining up with TRBD1. Trimming cost V 4 bases and J 3 bases; bases outside gene matches: 9. The germline V gene has CDR1 SGHTA and CDR2 FQGTGA. The CDR3 covers 15 residues. The CDR3, as DNA: TGTGCCAGCAGCTCGGGACCGACAGGGTTCTACGAGCAGTACTTC. Amino acid sequence: CASSSGPTGFYEQYF.

The chain employs TRBV4-1 and TRBJ2-3; the match to TRBD2 covers 7 bases. The CDR3 sequence is 15 residues long. Per the germline V gene, CDR1 is MGHRA and CDR2 is YSYEKL. Trimming removed 3 bases from V and 7 bases from J; junction bases left unmatched: 10. The CDR3 DNA sequence: TGCGCCAGCAGCCATTCGGCGGGGAGGGGATATACGCAGTATTTT. As protein: CASSHSAGRGYTQYF.

The V gene is TRBV19, the J gene TRBJ1-1, with D maybe TRBD1 (5 bases). Germline lookup yields CDR1 LNHDA and CDR2 SQIVND (reference sequence). The germline V and J ends were trimmed by 1 base and 8 bases, with 11 bases remaining between them. This CDR3 spans 13 amino acids. CDR3 sequence: CASSIGPGNEAFF. For the CDR3, the DNA is TGTGCCAGTAGTATAGGTCCAGGGAACGAAGCTTTCTTT.

The chain employs TRBV19 and TRBJ1-2; D might be TRBD1 (5 bases). This CDR3 spans 14 amino acids. V gave up 2 bases and J gave up 2 bases, with 9 bases separating them. In germline, CDR1 is LNHDA, CDR2 SQIVND (reference sequence). The CDR3 bases are TGTGCCAGTAGTATATCGGGGGAAAACTATGGCTACACCTTC. Amino acid sequence: CASSISGENYGYTF.

This sequence joins TRBV28 and TRBJ1-5; 8 bases are a match to TRBD1. The ends lost 4 bases at V and 0 bases at J; junction bases unmatched: 2. Germline V gene sequence: CDR1 MDHEN, CDR2 SYDVKM. The CDR3 is 15 residues long. CDR3 sequence (DNA): TGTGCCAGCAGTTCCGACAGGGGTAGCAATCAGCCCCAGCATTTT. Its translation is CASSSDRGSNQPQHF.

The chain joins TRBV29-1 to TRBJ1-1; 8 nucleotides align to TRBD1. V was clipped by 4 bases and J by 4 bases; unmatched bases: 2. Per the germline V gene, CDR1 is SQVTM and CDR2 is ANQGSEA. CDR3 size: 12 residues. The CDR3 DNA reads as TGCAGCGTTGTTCAGGGGGCCACTGAAGCTTTCTTT. It specifies CSVVQGATEAFF.

The V and J genes are TRBV2 and TRBJ1-1, with a weak D call TRBD1 (6 bases). Germline V gene data show CDR1 as SNHLY and CDR2 as FYNNEI. Trimming left V 6 bases short and J 1 base short, with 9 bases between. The CDR3 covers 13 residues. CDR3 amino acids: CASSGQQNTEAFF. DNA for the CDR3: TGTGCCAGCAGCGGACAGCAGAACACTGAAGCTTTCTTT.